This is a list of T cell receptor beta chains from one sample in a study of PD-1 blockade in classical Hodgkin lymphoma. The repertoire was sequenced with immunoSEQ multiplex PCR; TCRdb's copy has only in-frame clones and lacks some. The sample holds nearly 5,500 clones, roughly nine tenths seen once. Input material: CD8+ T cells from blood. The receptors were gathered from a human donor with classical Hodgkin lymphoma. Each CDR3 is given with its conserved first and last residue.

v_gene	j_gene	CDR3aa
TRBV25-1	TRBJ2-3	CASSFGGGTRTDTQYF
TRBV15	TRBJ2-3	CATSRDSGSSGRSDTQYF
TRBV7-9	TRBJ2-4	CASSSRDQPDIQYF
TRBV5-8	TRBJ2-7	CASSLSEGTYEQYF
TRBV10-2	TRBJ1-5	CASSESGQSGQPQHF
TRBV30	TRBJ1-2	CAWSEGQGDGYTF
TRBV6-4	TRBJ1-1	CASSDGENTEAFF
TRBV25-1	TRBJ2-3	CASSEAGNTDTQYF
TRBV6-1	TRBJ2-1	CASSEGSHNEQFF
TRBV25-1	TRBJ2-1	CASSERRERHNEQFF
TRBV5-1	TRBJ2-3	CASSLVLAGGRFATDTQYF
TRBV9	TRBJ1-1	CASSVVVNTEAFF
TRBV7-9	TRBJ1-3	CASSLNLGVLGNTIYF
TRBV28	TRBJ2-3	CAHQNAGTGLTDTQYF
TRBV7-9	TRBJ2-7	CASSLKPGTSKYEQYF
TRBV7-9	TRBJ2-1	CASSMVAGYNEQFF
TRBV11-2	TRBJ2-7	CASSSSYEQYF
TRBV25-1	TRBJ2-1	CASSVASRREQFF
TRBV7-9	TRBJ2-2	CASSPGQGPGELFF
TRBV6-5	TRBJ1-2	CASSPSQVNYGYTF
TRBV13	TRBJ2-2	CASSAHTGELFF
TRBV19	TRBJ1-5	CASTLTGSYSNQPQHF
TRBV6-4	TRBJ2-7	CAISESWDRVQETYEQYF
TRBV25-1	TRBJ2-7	CASSEGGGYYEQYF
TRBV6-1	TRBJ2-3	CASSGDTDTQYF
TRBV25-1	TRBJ2-7	CASSEGQGHYEQYF
TRBV27	TRBJ2-6	CASSPPPGANVLTF
TRBV6-5	TRBJ2-5	CASSYSASGSQETQYF
TRBV7-6	TRBJ2-3	CASSLLDTQYF
TRBV28	TRBJ2-1	CASSLLITGTSVTEQFF
TRBV11-2	TRBJ2-2	CASSLGREGQAGELFF
TRBV25-1	TRBJ2-7	CASSGRQERSYEQYF
TRBV7-3	TRBJ2-1	CASSFTGLANNEQFF
TRBV21-1	TRBJ2-7	CASSKDRGTYEQYF
TRBV5-6	TRBJ2-1	CASSLDVRAYNEQFF
TRBV25-1	TRBJ2-1	CASSAKGGLASNEQFF
TRBV27	TRBJ2-6	CASSFDGTSGANVLTF
TRBV25-1	TRBJ2-5	CASSEEREWETQYF
TRBV5-6	TRBJ1-5	CASSLAAGREWVPQHF
TRBV29-1	TRBJ2-5	CSVEADVETQYF